Below, 10 T cell receptor beta chains from the same sample are listed, as sequenced in a study of shared clonotypes between healthy human individuals. Assay: immunoSEQ multiplex PCR; the TCRdb copy retains only in-frame clones and omits some. The sample shows 2 million to 2.5 million clones, 90% to 95% of them seen only once. Input material: naive CD4+ T cells sorted from blood. Subset denoted: CD45RA+ positively selected. These receptors were collected from a man aged 18 to 29 in good health.

The chain combines TRBV27 with TRBJ2-1, with 10 positions matching TRBD1. The CDR3 is made up of 15 amino acids. Germline values: CDR1 MNHEY, CDR2 SMNVEV (reference sequence). Germline trimming cut 5 bases from V and 6 bases from J; bases unmatched to any gene: 7. CDR3 nucleotides: TGTGCCAGCAGTCGCCCCGGGACAGGGGTCAATGAGCAGTTCTTC. Residues: CASSRPGTGVNEQFF.

The CDR3 loop is CASSRPRWGAGNQPQHF. The DNA of the CDR3 is TGTGCCAGCAGTCGACCGCGGTGGGGGGCAGGCAATCAGCCCCAGCATTTT. The genes are TRBV7-8 and TRBJ1-5; perhaps TRBD1 as D (6 bases). CDR1 and CDR2 (germline): SGHVS, FQNEAQ. The CDR3 length is 17 residues. Deletions cut 6 bases from V and 2 bases from J, with 20 bases between. Variable domain in full (rest from reference TRBV7-8 and TRBJ1-5): GAGVSQSPRYKVAKRGQDVALRCDPISGHVSLFWYQQALGQGPEFLTYFQNEAQLDKSGLPSDRFFAERPEGSVSTLKIQRTQQEDSAVYLCASSRPRWGAGNQPQHFGDGTRLSIL.

This chain links TRBV5-4 with TRBJ2-4; D might be TRBD2 (8 bases). The ends were cut back, 0 bases at V and 6 bases at J, with 16 bases in the middle. The CDR3 extends over 16 amino acids. Germline V lookup: CDR1 SGHNT, CDR2 YYREEE (reference sequence). The CDR3 is CASSLGRGLAGNIQYF. The CDR3 DNA reads TGTGCCAGCAGCTTGGGTAGGGGGCTAGCGGGAAACATTCAGTACTTC.

V is TRBV29-1 and J is TRBJ2-3; a weak D match, TRBD1 (6 bases). Between the trimmed V and J ends, which lost 8 bases and 4 bases, there was a span of 16 bases. There are 13 residues in the CDR3. Germline V gene sequence: CDR1 SQVTM, CDR2 ANQGSEA. The CDR3 region has the DNA TGCAGCACTGGAAATTACAGGGCAGATACGCAGTATTTT. This codes for CSTGNYRADTQYF.

The chain combines TRBV30 with TRBJ2-5; 7 bases are a match to TRBD2. V trimming: 7 bases; J trimming: 4 bases; junction bases outside the gene matches: 15. The CDR3 contains 15 residues. Germline V gives CDR1 GTSNPN, CDR2 SVGIG (reference sequence). CDR3 nucleotides: TGTGCCTTGGACTTATGGACTAGGGTTGGAGAGACCCAGTACTTC. This gives the protein CALDLWTRVGETQYF.

Comment on this clone: This sample also contains other DNA sequences that code for the same CDR3. The V call is TRBV5-1, the J call TRBJ1-1; 7 bases are shared with TRBD1. The CDR3 runs to 14 residues. Looked up from germline, CDR1 is SGHRS and CDR2 is YFSETQ. V lost 2 bases, J lost 2 bases, and 3 bases stayed unmatched. The DNA of the CDR3 is TGCGCCAGCAGCTTCACAGGGGTCAACACTGAAGCTTTCTTT. It specifies CASSFTGVNTEAFF.

The chain links TRBV5-4 to TRBJ1-3; 9 bases fit TRBD1. V was pared by 6 bases and J by 4 bases, with 5 bases of the junction left unmatched. Germline V lookup: CDR1 SGHNT, CDR2 YYREEE (reference sequence). CDR3 length equals 14 residues. The CDR3 protein is CASTRTGAGNTIYF. CDR3 sequence (DNA): TGTGCCAGCACCCGGACAGGGGCCGGAAACACCATATATTTT.

The chain employs TRBV11-2 and TRBJ2-1, with 7 positions matching TRBD2. The CDR3 loop spans 19 amino acids. CDR1 is SGHAT, CDR2 FQNNGV, per germline. The junction had 12 bases not matched to a gene; V was cut back by 1 base and J by 0 bases. The CDR3 DNA reads TGTGCCAGCAGCTTAGCAGGCGGGAGCGTTTTCGGCTCCTACAATGAGCAGTTCTTC. This translates into CASSLAGGSVFGSYNEQFF. The full variable domain, its missing parts supplied by reference TRBV11-2 and TRBJ2-1, is EAGVAQSPRYKIIEKRQSVAFWCNPISGHATLYWYQQILGQGPKLLIQFQNNGVVDDSQLPKDRFSAERLKGVDSTLKIQPAKLEDSAVYLCASSLAGGSVFGSYNEQFFGPGTRLTVL.

J is TRBJ1-1 and V is TRBV2, with 9 bases fitting TRBD1. Losses at the gene ends were 5 bases for V and 5 bases for J; bases not matched to a gene: 12. This CDR3 has 16 residues. Germline assignment: CDR1 SNHLY and CDR2 FYNNEI. The CDR3, as DNA: TGTGCCAGCAGTTGGGGGCCGGGACAGGGTTTGACTGAAGCTTTCTTT. It encodes CASSWGPGQGLTEAFF. Complete variable domain (other parts from reference TRBV2 and TRBJ1-1): EPEVTQTPSHQVTQMGQEVILRCVPISNHLYFYWYRQILGQKVEFLVSFYNNEISEKSEIFDDQFSVERPDGSNFTLKIRSTKLEDSAMYFCASSWGPGQGLTEAFFGQGTRLTVV.

J is TRBJ2-2 and V is TRBV10-2, with D hard to call. Trimming took off 2 bases at V and 6 bases at J, with 10 bases between the two ends. The CDR3 contains 14 residues. Per germline, CDR1 WSHSY and CDR2 SAAADI. CDR3 region: CASSEMSPPGELFF. The CDR3 DNA reads as TGCGCCAGCAGTGAGATGTCCCCGCCCGGGGAGCTGTTTTTT.